The rows below give T cell receptor beta chains drawn from one sample of a study of shared clonotypes between healthy human individuals. Method: immunoSEQ multiplex PCR; TCRdb's copy keeps in-frame clones and lacks some. The table includes 2 million to 2.5 million clones, roughly 92% detected once. The sample consisted of naive CD4+ T cells from PBMCs. The receptors were sampled from a man between 18 and 29 years old in good health. Some clones in this sample may be carry-over from other donors' samples. The CDR3 runs from the conserved cysteine through the conserved F or W.

v_gene: TRBV23-1
len: 14
CDR3aa: CASSRGRGLYEQYF

v_gene: TRBV27
len: 15
CDR3aa: CASSLSSGASYGYTF

v_gene: TRBV29-1
len: 12
CDR3aa: CSARLINTEAFF

v_gene: TRBV9
len: 15
CDR3aa: CASSVGPQTARGAFF

v_gene: TRBV7-9
len: 16
CDR3aa: CASSGGRGLVNTEAFF

v_gene: TRBV28
len: 15
CDR3aa: CASSFGGAYTDTQYF

v_gene: TRBV19
len: 14
CDR3aa: CASSRKGQGNTQYF

v_gene: TRBV18
len: 12
CDR3aa: CASSRGGETQYF

v_gene: TRBV29-1
len: 10
CDR3aa: CSVPRDTQYF

v_gene: TRBV29-1
len: 15
CDR3aa: CSVEVFGTVNYGYTF

v_gene: TRBV19
len: 16
CDR3aa: CASSPPPYQGTTEAFF

v_gene: TRBV1
len: 18
CDR3aa: CTSSQEGWGSPTNEKLFF

v_gene: TRBV7-9
len: 15
CDR3aa: CASSLGSGGSYGYTF

v_gene: TRBV19
len: 13
CDR3aa: CASGTSGKNTQYF

v_gene: TRBV9
len: 14
CDR3aa: CASSVRGGSYEQYF

v_gene: TRBV19
len: 13
CDR3aa: CASSMQSNQPQHF

v_gene: TRBV19
len: 17
CDR3aa: CASSIGDTFQAGDEQFF

v_gene: TRBV6-5
len: 15
CDR3aa: CASRARREGAGEQYF

v_gene: TRBV19
len: 15
CDR3aa: CASTFRASGSYEQYF

v_gene: TRBV5-4
len: 13
CDR3aa: CASSTQTGYGYTF

v_gene: TRBV6-6
len: 14
CDR3aa: CASNMDRVNEKLFF

v_gene: TRBV29-1
len: 13
CDR3aa: CSVERQGADTQYF

v_gene: TRBV2
len: 16
CDR3aa: CASSPGVVRSNQPQHF

v_gene: TRBV6-6
len: 15
CDR3aa: CASRGAGARRDTQYF

v_gene: TRBV18
len: 14
CDR3aa: CASSPGLYSYEQYF

v_gene: TRBV7-2
len: 13
CDR3aa: CASSSGLVYEQYF

v_gene: TRBV2
len: 16
CDR3aa: CASRTGGTAPGDTIYF

v_gene: TRBV9
len: 17
CDR3aa: CASSTQREGPYNNEQFF

v_gene: TRBV6-5
len: 15
CDR3aa: CASSRLGDGNQPQHF

v_gene: TRBV9
len: 15
CDR3aa: CASSPPQGWDTEAFF

v_gene: TRBV19
len: 15
CDR3aa: CASSRGAGSNQPQHF

v_gene: TRBV10-3
len: 16
CDR3aa: CAISESRVSGANVLTF

v_gene: TRBV28
len: 15
CDR3aa: CATKGGPSYNSPLHF

v_gene: TRBV28
len: 12
CDR3aa: CASRRGNSPLHF

v_gene: TRBV16
len: 15
CDR3aa: CASSQSAGNTGELFF

v_gene: TRBV28
len: 16
CDR3aa: CASSRPVGDRPYEQYF

v_gene: TRBV2
len: 14
CDR3aa: CASRGEGVNTEAFF

v_gene: TRBV4-1
len: 13
CDR3aa: CASSDRSSYEQYF

v_gene: TRBV6-5
len: 12
CDR3aa: CASSYAGNTIYF

v_gene: TRBV28
len: 15
CDR3aa: CASSLRSGGDYGYTF

v_gene: TRBV6-1
len: 17
CDR3aa: CASSEARTGHSNQPQHF

v_gene: TRBV6-5
len: 15
CDR3aa: CASSRTSGTYNEQFF

v_gene: TRBV28
len: 12
CDR3aa: CASSRRGEEQFF

v_gene: TRBV2
len: 12
CDR3aa: CASRAGVNEAFF

v_gene: TRBV18
len: 13
CDR3aa: CASSPEVVGELFF

v_gene: TRBV27
len: 16
CDR3aa: CASSGIRDRGGWEQYF